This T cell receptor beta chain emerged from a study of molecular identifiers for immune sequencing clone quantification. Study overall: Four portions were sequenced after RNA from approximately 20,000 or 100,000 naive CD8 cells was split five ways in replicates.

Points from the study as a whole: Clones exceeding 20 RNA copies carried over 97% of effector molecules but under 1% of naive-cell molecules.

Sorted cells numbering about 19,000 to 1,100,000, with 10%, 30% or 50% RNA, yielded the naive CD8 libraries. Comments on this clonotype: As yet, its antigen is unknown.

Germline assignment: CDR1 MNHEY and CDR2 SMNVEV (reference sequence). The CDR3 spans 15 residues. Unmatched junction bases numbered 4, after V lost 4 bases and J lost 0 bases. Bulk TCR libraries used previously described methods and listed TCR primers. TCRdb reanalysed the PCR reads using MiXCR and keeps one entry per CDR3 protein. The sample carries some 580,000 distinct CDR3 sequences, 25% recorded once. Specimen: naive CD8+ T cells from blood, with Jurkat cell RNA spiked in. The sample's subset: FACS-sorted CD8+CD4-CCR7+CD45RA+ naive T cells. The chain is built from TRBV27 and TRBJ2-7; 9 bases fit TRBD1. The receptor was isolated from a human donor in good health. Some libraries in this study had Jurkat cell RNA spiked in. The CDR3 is CASSSTTGGSYEQYF. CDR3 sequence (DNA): TGTGCCAGCAGTTCCACGACAGGGGGCTCCTACGAGCAGTACTTC.